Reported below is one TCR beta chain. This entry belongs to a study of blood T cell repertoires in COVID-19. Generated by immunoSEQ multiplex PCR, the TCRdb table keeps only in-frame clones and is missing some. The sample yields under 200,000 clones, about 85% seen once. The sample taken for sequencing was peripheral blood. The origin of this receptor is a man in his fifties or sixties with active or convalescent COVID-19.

The CDR3 DNA is TGTGCCATTACTTACAGGGTCCCCACTAATGAAAAACTGTTTTTT. Its protein is CAITYRVPTNEKLFF. The V gene is TRBV10-3, the J gene TRBJ1-4; D is possibly TRBD1 (6 bases). This CDR3 region has 15 residues. The V gene's germline CDR1 is ENHRY and CDR2 SYGVKD. Trimming took off 9 bases at V and 2 bases at J, with 16 bases between the two ends.